Listed here are 5 T cell receptor beta chains from one sample, sequenced in a study of metastatic and nonmetastatic thyroid tumors. Every patient was untreated before thyroid surgery. TCRdb reanalyzed the PCR reads with MiXCR. The profile shows about 93,000 clones, over 9.5% of them singletons. The source material was blood. These receptors were collected from a female donor with papillary thyroid cancer or a benign thyroid nodule (not recorded which). Some clones in this sample may be carry-over from other donors' samples.

In this sample, this clone turned up many times. This chain connects TRBV19 to TRBJ2-1, with D possibly matching TRBD1 (5 bases). Germline CDR1 LNHDA, CDR2 SQIVND (reference sequence). The CDR3 consists of 15 residues. V lost 6 bases and J lost 7, with 19 bases in between. The CDR3 nucleotides read TGTGCCAGTAGGGGCTCTTCAGGGTATGAAAATGAGCAGTTCTTC. It specifies CASRGSSGYENEQFF.

This clone appeared many times. The rearrangement uses TRBV4-2 and TRBJ2-2; TRBD1 aligns across 9 bases. CDR1 and CDR2 from the germline V gene are LGHNA and YNFKEQ. There are 17 residues in the CDR3. Germline trimming cut 2 bases from V and 4 bases from J; bases unmatched to any gene: 8. As DNA, the CDR3 is TGTGCCAGCAGCCAACACCCGACAGGGGGAGTCACCGGGGAGCTGTTTTTT. Encoded protein: CASSQHPTGGVTGELFF.

The V gene is TRBV28, the J gene TRBJ2-2; TRBD2 matches 8 bases. CDR3 length: 13 residues. The germline V gene encodes CDR1 MDHEN and CDR2 SYDVKM. V was clipped by 8 bases and J by 5 bases; unmatched bases: 4. The CDR3 bases are TGTGCCAGCCGCACGGGAGGGACCGGGGAGCTGTTTTTT. Translated, it gives CASRTGGTGELFF.

This clone occurred many times. CDR3 sequence: CSARLAFNTEAFF. The CDR3 coding sequence is TGCAGTGCCCGACTTGCATTCAACACTGAAGCTTTCTTT. This chain uses TRBV20-1 with TRBJ1-1, with D unclear. This CDR3 contains 13 residues. The germline V gene has CDR1 DFQATT and CDR2 SNEGSKA (reference sequence). Between the trimmed V and J ends, which lost 6 bases and 2 bases, there was a span of 13 bases.

This clone has a count of ten or more. The rearrangement joins TRBV7-3 to TRBJ2-3; unclear D gene. The CDR3 is 14 residues long. Germline V gene sequence: CDR1 SGHTA, CDR2 FQGTGA. V lost 2 bases, J lost 2 bases, and 8 bases lay in between. In nucleotides, the CDR3 is TGTGCCAGCAGCTTACAAGGCAACACAGATACGCAGTATTTT. As protein: CASSLQGNTDTQYF.